Each of the 30 T cell receptor beta chains below was sequenced from the same sample in a study of beta chain features in type 1 diabetes. Of the isolated RNA, all was reverse transcribed, and so the sequenced material was expressed TCRB transcripts. Using immunoSEQ multiplex PCR, the repertoire was profiled, and TCRdb retains in-frame clones only, with some absent. The data show about 450,000 clones, over 9.5% seen once. The specimen was naive CD4+ T cells from blood. Receptors originate from a woman aged 18-35 years in good health.

This clone was observed a handful of times. CDR3 sequence reads: CASSSRADTQYF. The CDR3 region has the DNA TGTGCCAGCAGTTCCCGGGCAGATACGCAGTATTTT. The genes are TRBV6-1 and TRBJ2-3; no definite D call. Germline V lookup: CDR1 MNHNS, CDR2 SASEGT. Trimming cost V 5 bases and J 4 bases, with 7 bases left between them. This CDR3 has 12 amino acids.

V is TRBV27 and J is TRBJ2-3; 9 positions match TRBD1. Trimming removed 3 bases from V and 0 bases from J; junction bases left unmatched: 7. This CDR3 comprises 17 residues. Germline V gives CDR1 MNHEY, CDR2 SMNVEV (reference sequence). The CDR3 bases are TGTGCCAGCAGTTTCCTCCGGGACAGGGTTAGCACAGATACGCAGTATTTT. It is translated as CASSFLRDRVSTDTQYF.

The genes are TRBV29-1 and TRBJ2-2; perhaps TRBD2 as D (5 bases). CDR1 and CDR2 (germline): SQVTM, ANQGSEA. The ends were cut back, 7 bases at V and 4 bases at J, with 13 bases in the middle. This CDR3 has 13 amino acids. The CDR3 DNA follows: TGCAGCGGCGAGGGCGGAGGCACCGGGGAGCTGTTTTTT. Protein sequence: CSGEGGGTGELFF.

The J gene is TRBJ1-2, the V gene TRBV7-8; 7 bases are shared with TRBD1. The germline V gene has CDR1 SGHVS and CDR2 FQNEAQ. CDR3 size: 13 residues. The V and J ends lost 4 bases and 4 bases, in that order; junction bases with no gene match: 3. CDR3 sequence: CASSSGQFYGYTF. CDR3 nucleotides: TGTGCCAGCAGCTCGGGACAGTTCTATGGCTACACCTTC.

The chain couples TRBV5-4 to TRBJ2-1; D remains unclear. CDR1 and CDR2 (germline): SGHNT, YYREEE (reference sequence). There are 13 residues in the CDR3. Trimming took 1 base from V and 8 from J, leaving 10 bases between them. The CDR3 DNA sequence: TGTGCCAGCAGCTTGTATGGGGTCGATGAGCAGTTCTTC. Residues: CASSLYGVDEQFF.

This clone was observed a handful of times. V gene TRBV29-1 combines with J gene TRBJ1-4, with unresolved D. CDR1 is SQVTM and CDR2 is ANQGSEA in the germline V gene. V was pared by 2 bases and J by 8 bases, with 18 bases between. The CDR3 extends over 15 amino acids. The CDR3 region has the DNA TGCAGCGTTGAAAGTAGGAGTGCTGGAAGGGAAAAACTGTTTTTT. Translating gives CSVESRSAGREKLFF.

V gene TRBV9 combines with J gene TRBJ1-2, with 7 bases identical to TRBD1. Per the germline V gene, CDR1 is SGDLS and CDR2 is YYNGEE. CDR3 length: 15 residues. V dropped 3 bases and J dropped 8; count of bases not matched to a gene: 13. CDR3 DNA sequence: TGTGCCAGCAGCGCCGCCGGGACAGCCTGGGAAGGCTACACCTTC. Protein: CASSAAGTAWEGYTF.

The chain uses TRBV5-1 and TRBJ2-4; D is unresolved. V lost 1 base and J 5 bases, leaving 13 bases between the germline ends. CDR1 and CDR2 from the germline V gene are SGHRS and YFSETQ. This CDR3 is 15 amino acids long. The CDR3 DNA follows: TGCGCCAGCAGCTTGAGTGGTACGGGCGAAAACATTCAGTACTTC. Encoded protein: CASSLSGTGENIQYF.

In its sample, this clone was seen a few times. Sequence at one end of the junction differs from germline and may be a read error. This chain joins TRBV16 and TRBJ2-7; 9 bases map to TRBD2. In germline, CDR1 is KGHSY, CDR2 FQNENV. There are 12 residues in the CDR3. CDR3 sequence reads: CASSDSGGRGAF. CDR3 nucleotide sequence: TGTGCCAGCAGCGACAGCGGGGGGCGCGGCGCCTTC.

This sequence joins TRBV28 and TRBJ1-6; 8 bases agree with TRBD1. The V gene's germline CDR1 is MDHEN and CDR2 SYDVKM. The ends lost 7 bases at V and 5 bases at J; junction bases unmatched: 7. This CDR3 has 15 amino acids. The CDR3 protein is CASKESTGDNSPLHF. In nucleotides, the CDR3 is TGTGCCAGCAAAGAATCGACAGGGGATAATTCACCCCTCCACTTT.

Only a few counts were recorded for this clone. The chain links TRBV30 to TRBJ2-1; D unclear. Trimming cost V 0 bases and J 1 base, with 16 bases left between them. Germline V lookup: CDR1 GTSNPN, CDR2 SVGIG (reference sequence). The CDR3 is made up of 17 amino acids. The CDR3: CAWSVDSRSRSYNEQFF. The DNA for the CDR3 is TGTGCCTGGAGTGTGGATTCGCGCAGTAGATCCTACAATGAGCAGTTCTTC.

The gene calls are TRBV5-1 and TRBJ1-2; D gene uncertain. The CDR3 totals 14 residues. Trimming removed 0 bases from V and 7 bases from J, with 13 bases in between. Germline V gene data show CDR1 as SGHRS and CDR2 as YFSETQ. The CDR3 region has the DNA TGCGCCAGCAGCTTGGAGCCGCCCTGGGGTGGCTACACCTTC. Its translation is CASSLEPPWGGYTF.

The chain couples TRBV29-1 to TRBJ2-3, with D perhaps matching TRBD2 (6 bases). CDR3 length equals 21 residues. Trimming cost V 0 bases and J 1 base, with 29 bases left between them. The V gene's germline CDR1 is SQVTM and CDR2 ANQGSEA. The CDR3, as DNA: TGCAGCGTTGAAGATGTCTCCGGGGGACGGAGGACCATCCGATGCACAGATACGCAGTATTTT. Encoded protein: CSVEDVSGGRRTIRCTDTQYF.

Only a few counts were recorded for this clone. The gene calls are TRBV29-1 and TRBJ1-2; perhaps TRBD1 as D (5 bases). The germline CDR1 and CDR2 sequences are SQVTM and ANQGSEA. V lost 6 bases to trimming and J lost 1 base, with 12 bases between them. The CDR3 has 13 amino acids. This CDR3 is CSVAPGGNYGYTF. CDR3 nucleotide sequence: TGCAGCGTCGCCCCGGGGGGTAACTATGGCTACACCTTC.

This clone was observed a handful of times. This chain connects TRBV30 to TRBJ2-3, with a tentative D call TRBD1 (6 bases). The length of the CDR3 is 13 residues. The V end was cut by 5 bases, the J end by 2 bases, with 11 bases between. Germline V gene sequence: CDR1 GTSNPN, CDR2 SVGIG (reference sequence). In DNA form, the CDR3 reads TGTGCCTGGGGTAGGGGGAACACAGATACGCAGTATTTT. This sequence encodes CAWGRGNTDTQYF. Supplemented by reference TRBV30 and TRBJ2-3, the full variable domain reads SQTIHQWPATLVQPVGSPLSLECTVEGTSNPNLYWYRQAAGRGLQLLFYSVGIGQISSEVPQNLSASRPQDRQFILSSKKLLLSDSGFYLCAWGRGNTDTQYFGPGTRLTVL.

This clone was recorded a few times. The chain couples TRBV5-6 to TRBJ2-1, with D tentatively TRBD1 or TRBD2 (5 bases each). CDR1 SGHDT and CDR2 YYEEEE come from the germline V gene. Trimming removed 0 bases at V and 12 bases at J, with 13 bases between. The CDR3 contains 13 residues. The CDR3 protein is CASSLEPGTGQFF. CDR3 in DNA: TGTGCCAGCAGCTTGGAGCCGGGGACGGGGCAGTTCTTC.

This clone was found a few times. This chain links TRBV10-3 with TRBJ2-5; no definite D call. V was shortened by 4 bases and J by 2 bases, with 5 bases between the two germline ends. Germline values: CDR1 ENHRY, CDR2 SYGVKD. The CDR3 has 12 amino acids. CDR3 sequence (DNA): TGTGCCATCAGTGGGGTGCAAGAGACCCAGTACTTC. Translating it yields CAISGVQETQYF.

This chain uses TRBV7-9 with TRBJ2-7; D ambiguous. Germline V lookup: CDR1 SEHNR, CDR2 FQNEAQ (reference sequence). This CDR3 has 13 residues. The V end was cut by 3 bases, the J end by 3 bases, with 9 bases between. This chain's CDR3 is CASSFSPNYEQYF. CDR3 in DNA: TGTGCCAGCAGCTTCTCCCCTAACTACGAGCAGTACTTC.

V gene TRBV28 combines with J gene TRBJ2-3; D not resolved. Germline V gives CDR1 MDHEN, CDR2 SYDVKM. Trimming cost V 6 bases and J 2 bases, with 12 bases left between them. This CDR3 region has 14 residues. The CDR3 DNA reads TGTGCCAGCAGCCGCCCCAGGTTCACAGATACGCAGTATTTT. Its protein is CASSRPRFTDTQYF.

This clone was detected a few times. This chain links TRBV29-1 with TRBJ2-2; TRBD1 agrees at 9 bases. J gave up 4 bases and V 6 bases, and 12 bases lay outside the gene matches. Germline lookup yields CDR1 SQVTM and CDR2 ANQGSEA. The CDR3 covers 16 residues. CDR3 loop: CSVEGQGVSGTGELFF. DNA of the CDR3: TGCAGCGTGGAGGGACAGGGTGTTTCGGGCACCGGGGAGCTGTTTTTT.

The CDR3 sequence: CASSLVRTGDSPLHF. DNA of the CDR3: TGTGCCAGCAGCTTAGTTCGGACAGGGGATTCACCCCTCCACTTT. This chain connects TRBV7-2 to TRBJ1-6; 9 bases match TRBD1. Unmatched junction bases numbered 3, after V lost 1 base and J lost 8 bases. The CDR3 extends over 15 amino acids. Germline CDR1 reads SGHTA; CDR2 reads FQGNSA.

This chain joins TRBV5-1 and TRBJ2-1; 8 bases map to TRBD1. Germline CDR1 reads SGHRS; CDR2 reads YFSETQ. V shed 3 bases, J shed 7 bases, and the junction held 9 bases outside the gene matches. The CDR3 is 15 residues long. The CDR3 loop reads CASSYGQGWGNEQFF. CDR3 nucleotide sequence: TGCGCCAGCAGCTACGGACAGGGCTGGGGAAATGAGCAGTTCTTC. Full variable domain (remainder filled in from reference TRBV5-1 and TRBJ2-1): KAGVTQTPRYLIKTRGQQVTLSCSPISGHRSVSWYQQTPGQGLQFLFEYFSETQRNKGNFPGRFSGRQFSNSRSEMNVSTLELGDSALYLCASSYGQGWGNEQFFGPGTRLTVL.

As to this clone: Other DNA sequences of this sample code for an identical CDR3. V is TRBV4-1 and J is TRBJ2-5; D may be TRBD2 (6 bases). V gave up 4 bases and J gave up 1 base, with 13 bases separating them. The CDR3 extends over 15 amino acids. Germline V gene data show CDR1 as MGHRA and CDR2 as YSYEKL. Here the CDR3 DNA reads TGCGCCAGCAGCCGGGGGGACGAAACCCAAGAGACCCAGTACTTC. Its translation: CASSRGDETQETQYF.

This clone was seen once. This rearrangement joins TRBV7-8 to TRBJ1-2; D is undetermined. The V end was cut by 1 base, the J end by 4 bases, with 7 bases between. This CDR3 is built from 13 residues. CDR1 is SGHVS and CDR2 is FQNEAQ in the germline V gene. The CDR3 coding sequence is TGTGCCAGCAGCTTAGGGCGGAGCTATGGCTACACCTTC. This encodes CASSLGRSYGYTF. Combining the CDR3 with reference TRBV7-8 and TRBJ1-2 gives the whole variable domain GAGVSQSPRYKVAKRGQDVALRCDPISGHVSLFWYQQALGQGPEFLTYFQNEAQLDKSGLPSDRFFAERPEGSVSTLKIQRTQQEDSAVYLCASSLGRSYGYTFGSGTRLTVV.

The rearrangement links TRBV7-9 to TRBJ1-2, with D possibly matching TRBD1 (6 bases). V was pared by 3 bases and J by 7 bases, with 12 bases between. The CDR3 contains 13 residues. The V gene's germline CDR1 is SEHNR and CDR2 FQNEAQ (reference sequence). DNA for the CDR3: TGTGCCAGCAGCTTGGCTACAGGGATTGGCTACACCTTC. Translating it yields CASSLATGIGYTF.

The chain couples TRBV5-4 to TRBJ1-2; no definite D call. Germline V gene data show CDR1 as SGHNT and CDR2 as YYREEE (reference sequence). The CDR3 has 13 residues. V was cut by 4 bases and J by 3 bases, with 10 bases left in between. In nucleotides, the CDR3 is TGTGCCAGCAGCCTAATCGGGGACTATGGCTACACCTTC. It codes for CASSLIGDYGYTF.

This clone appeared a few times. The J gene is TRBJ1-1, the V gene TRBV4-2, with no clear D. The germline V gene encodes CDR1 LGHNA and CDR2 YNFKEQ. The V gene lost 1 base and the J gene lost 6 bases, with 9 bases spanning the gap. The CDR3 consists of 13 residues. This CDR3 is CASSQVAGAEAFF. The CDR3 nucleotides are TGTGCCAGCAGCCAAGTCGCGGGCGCTGAAGCTTTCTTT.

This clone was counted between two and nine times. CDR3 sequence (DNA): TGCGCCAGCAGCCAAGAGCCGACTAGCGGGGGCTTGGGCCCTTTTGAGCAGTTCTTC. Its protein product is CASSQEPTSGGLGPFEQFF. The V and J genes are TRBV4-3 and TRBJ2-1; 12 bases agree with TRBD2. There are 19 residues in the CDR3. With V trimmed by 0 bases and J by 9 bases, 15 bases remained unmatched. CDR1 and CDR2 from the germline V gene are LGHNA and YSLEER.

This clone was seen only a few times. This rearrangement joins TRBV9 to TRBJ2-2; D remains ambiguous. The CDR3 is 15 residues long. The V gene lost 3 bases and the J gene lost 2 bases, with 11 bases spanning the gap. Germline CDR1 and CDR2: SGDLS and YYNGEE. CDR3 nucleotide sequence: TGTGCCAGCAGCGCGACCGCTAGAAACACCGGGGAGCTGTTTTTT. This gives the protein CASSATARNTGELFF.

The chain joins TRBV29-1 to TRBJ2-2; 7 bases align to TRBD1. V lost 7 bases and J lost 0; bases outside the gene matches: 8. Germline lookup yields CDR1 SQVTM and CDR2 ANQGSEA. The CDR3 has 15 residues. The CDR3 sequence is CSGGGQDANTGELFF. The CDR3 DNA is TGCAGCGGCGGTGGACAGGACGCGAACACCGGGGAGCTGTTTTTT.